A single sample is the source of the 3 T cell receptor beta chains below, sequenced in a study of cytomegalovirus exposure and HLA in healthy donors. 60 Vbeta and 13 Jbeta primers were used in PCR. Here immunoSEQ multiplex PCR was the method, and the copy in TCRdb shows in-frame clones only, minus some. This repertoire shows roughly 98,000 clones, around 77% found once; its top ten account for around 3.4%. Sequencing input: PBMCs. The receptor source for this set is a man aged 35-49 years in good health and CMV-seronegative.

The rearrangement joins TRBV5-8 to TRBJ2-7; TRBD2 matches at 11 bases. Germline trimming cut 0 bases from V and 3 bases from J; bases unmatched to any gene: 2. This CDR3 has 15 residues. Germline V CDR1 and CDR2: SGHTS, YDEGEE. CDR3 amino acids: CASSLGTSGGYEQYF. CDR3 nucleotides: TGTGCCAGCAGCTTGGGAACTAGCGGGGGCTACGAGCAGTACTTC.

This rearrangement joins TRBV6-6 to TRBJ1-4, with 7 nucleotides matching TRBD1. The germline gives CDR1 MNHNY, CDR2 SVGAGI (reference sequence). The CDR3 runs 14 residues. V was pared by 6 bases and J by 8 bases, with 9 bases of the junction left unmatched. The CDR3 is CASRTGTEHEKLFF. The CDR3 nucleotides are TGTGCCAGCAGGACCGGGACAGAACACGAAAAACTGTTTTTT.

The rearrangement joins TRBV27 to TRBJ2-2; D remains unclear. This CDR3 spans 14 amino acids. V was shortened by 2 bases and J by 0 bases, with 4 bases between the two germline ends. CDR1 and CDR2 from the germline V gene are MNHEY and SMNVEV (reference sequence). The CDR3 here is CASSLAANTGELFF. The CDR3 coding sequence is TGTGCCAGCAGTTTAGCAGCGAACACCGGGGAGCTGTTTTTT.